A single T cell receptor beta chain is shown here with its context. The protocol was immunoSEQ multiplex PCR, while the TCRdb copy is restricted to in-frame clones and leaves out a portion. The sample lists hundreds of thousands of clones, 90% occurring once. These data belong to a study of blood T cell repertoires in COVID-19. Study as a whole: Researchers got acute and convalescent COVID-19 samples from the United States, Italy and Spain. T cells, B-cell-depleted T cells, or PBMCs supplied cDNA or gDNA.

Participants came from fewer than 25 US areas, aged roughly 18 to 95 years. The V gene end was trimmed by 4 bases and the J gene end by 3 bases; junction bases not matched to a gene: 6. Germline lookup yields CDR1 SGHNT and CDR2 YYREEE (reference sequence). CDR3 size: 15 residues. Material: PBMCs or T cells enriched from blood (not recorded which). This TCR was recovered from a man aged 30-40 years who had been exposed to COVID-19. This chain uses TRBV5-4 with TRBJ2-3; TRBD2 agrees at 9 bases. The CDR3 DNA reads TGTGCCAGCAGCCTGCGGGGGGGCCAGACAGATACGCAGTATTTT. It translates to CASSLRGGQTDTQYF.